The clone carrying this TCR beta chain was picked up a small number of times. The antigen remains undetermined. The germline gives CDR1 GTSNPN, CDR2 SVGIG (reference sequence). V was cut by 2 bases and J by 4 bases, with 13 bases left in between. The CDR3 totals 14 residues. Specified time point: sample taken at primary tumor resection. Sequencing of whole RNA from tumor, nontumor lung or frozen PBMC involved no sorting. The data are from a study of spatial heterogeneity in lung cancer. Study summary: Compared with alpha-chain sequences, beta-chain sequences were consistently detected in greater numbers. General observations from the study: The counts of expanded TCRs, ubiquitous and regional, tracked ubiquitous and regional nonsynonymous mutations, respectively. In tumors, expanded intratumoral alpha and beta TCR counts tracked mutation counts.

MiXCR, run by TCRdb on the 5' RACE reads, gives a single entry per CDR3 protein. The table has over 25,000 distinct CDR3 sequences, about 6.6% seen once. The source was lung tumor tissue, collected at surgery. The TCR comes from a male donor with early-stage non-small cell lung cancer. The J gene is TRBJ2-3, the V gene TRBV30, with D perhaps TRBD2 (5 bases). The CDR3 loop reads CAWSPPLGADTQYF. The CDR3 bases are TGTGCCTGGAGTCCTCCCCTCGGGGCAGATACGCAGTATTTT.